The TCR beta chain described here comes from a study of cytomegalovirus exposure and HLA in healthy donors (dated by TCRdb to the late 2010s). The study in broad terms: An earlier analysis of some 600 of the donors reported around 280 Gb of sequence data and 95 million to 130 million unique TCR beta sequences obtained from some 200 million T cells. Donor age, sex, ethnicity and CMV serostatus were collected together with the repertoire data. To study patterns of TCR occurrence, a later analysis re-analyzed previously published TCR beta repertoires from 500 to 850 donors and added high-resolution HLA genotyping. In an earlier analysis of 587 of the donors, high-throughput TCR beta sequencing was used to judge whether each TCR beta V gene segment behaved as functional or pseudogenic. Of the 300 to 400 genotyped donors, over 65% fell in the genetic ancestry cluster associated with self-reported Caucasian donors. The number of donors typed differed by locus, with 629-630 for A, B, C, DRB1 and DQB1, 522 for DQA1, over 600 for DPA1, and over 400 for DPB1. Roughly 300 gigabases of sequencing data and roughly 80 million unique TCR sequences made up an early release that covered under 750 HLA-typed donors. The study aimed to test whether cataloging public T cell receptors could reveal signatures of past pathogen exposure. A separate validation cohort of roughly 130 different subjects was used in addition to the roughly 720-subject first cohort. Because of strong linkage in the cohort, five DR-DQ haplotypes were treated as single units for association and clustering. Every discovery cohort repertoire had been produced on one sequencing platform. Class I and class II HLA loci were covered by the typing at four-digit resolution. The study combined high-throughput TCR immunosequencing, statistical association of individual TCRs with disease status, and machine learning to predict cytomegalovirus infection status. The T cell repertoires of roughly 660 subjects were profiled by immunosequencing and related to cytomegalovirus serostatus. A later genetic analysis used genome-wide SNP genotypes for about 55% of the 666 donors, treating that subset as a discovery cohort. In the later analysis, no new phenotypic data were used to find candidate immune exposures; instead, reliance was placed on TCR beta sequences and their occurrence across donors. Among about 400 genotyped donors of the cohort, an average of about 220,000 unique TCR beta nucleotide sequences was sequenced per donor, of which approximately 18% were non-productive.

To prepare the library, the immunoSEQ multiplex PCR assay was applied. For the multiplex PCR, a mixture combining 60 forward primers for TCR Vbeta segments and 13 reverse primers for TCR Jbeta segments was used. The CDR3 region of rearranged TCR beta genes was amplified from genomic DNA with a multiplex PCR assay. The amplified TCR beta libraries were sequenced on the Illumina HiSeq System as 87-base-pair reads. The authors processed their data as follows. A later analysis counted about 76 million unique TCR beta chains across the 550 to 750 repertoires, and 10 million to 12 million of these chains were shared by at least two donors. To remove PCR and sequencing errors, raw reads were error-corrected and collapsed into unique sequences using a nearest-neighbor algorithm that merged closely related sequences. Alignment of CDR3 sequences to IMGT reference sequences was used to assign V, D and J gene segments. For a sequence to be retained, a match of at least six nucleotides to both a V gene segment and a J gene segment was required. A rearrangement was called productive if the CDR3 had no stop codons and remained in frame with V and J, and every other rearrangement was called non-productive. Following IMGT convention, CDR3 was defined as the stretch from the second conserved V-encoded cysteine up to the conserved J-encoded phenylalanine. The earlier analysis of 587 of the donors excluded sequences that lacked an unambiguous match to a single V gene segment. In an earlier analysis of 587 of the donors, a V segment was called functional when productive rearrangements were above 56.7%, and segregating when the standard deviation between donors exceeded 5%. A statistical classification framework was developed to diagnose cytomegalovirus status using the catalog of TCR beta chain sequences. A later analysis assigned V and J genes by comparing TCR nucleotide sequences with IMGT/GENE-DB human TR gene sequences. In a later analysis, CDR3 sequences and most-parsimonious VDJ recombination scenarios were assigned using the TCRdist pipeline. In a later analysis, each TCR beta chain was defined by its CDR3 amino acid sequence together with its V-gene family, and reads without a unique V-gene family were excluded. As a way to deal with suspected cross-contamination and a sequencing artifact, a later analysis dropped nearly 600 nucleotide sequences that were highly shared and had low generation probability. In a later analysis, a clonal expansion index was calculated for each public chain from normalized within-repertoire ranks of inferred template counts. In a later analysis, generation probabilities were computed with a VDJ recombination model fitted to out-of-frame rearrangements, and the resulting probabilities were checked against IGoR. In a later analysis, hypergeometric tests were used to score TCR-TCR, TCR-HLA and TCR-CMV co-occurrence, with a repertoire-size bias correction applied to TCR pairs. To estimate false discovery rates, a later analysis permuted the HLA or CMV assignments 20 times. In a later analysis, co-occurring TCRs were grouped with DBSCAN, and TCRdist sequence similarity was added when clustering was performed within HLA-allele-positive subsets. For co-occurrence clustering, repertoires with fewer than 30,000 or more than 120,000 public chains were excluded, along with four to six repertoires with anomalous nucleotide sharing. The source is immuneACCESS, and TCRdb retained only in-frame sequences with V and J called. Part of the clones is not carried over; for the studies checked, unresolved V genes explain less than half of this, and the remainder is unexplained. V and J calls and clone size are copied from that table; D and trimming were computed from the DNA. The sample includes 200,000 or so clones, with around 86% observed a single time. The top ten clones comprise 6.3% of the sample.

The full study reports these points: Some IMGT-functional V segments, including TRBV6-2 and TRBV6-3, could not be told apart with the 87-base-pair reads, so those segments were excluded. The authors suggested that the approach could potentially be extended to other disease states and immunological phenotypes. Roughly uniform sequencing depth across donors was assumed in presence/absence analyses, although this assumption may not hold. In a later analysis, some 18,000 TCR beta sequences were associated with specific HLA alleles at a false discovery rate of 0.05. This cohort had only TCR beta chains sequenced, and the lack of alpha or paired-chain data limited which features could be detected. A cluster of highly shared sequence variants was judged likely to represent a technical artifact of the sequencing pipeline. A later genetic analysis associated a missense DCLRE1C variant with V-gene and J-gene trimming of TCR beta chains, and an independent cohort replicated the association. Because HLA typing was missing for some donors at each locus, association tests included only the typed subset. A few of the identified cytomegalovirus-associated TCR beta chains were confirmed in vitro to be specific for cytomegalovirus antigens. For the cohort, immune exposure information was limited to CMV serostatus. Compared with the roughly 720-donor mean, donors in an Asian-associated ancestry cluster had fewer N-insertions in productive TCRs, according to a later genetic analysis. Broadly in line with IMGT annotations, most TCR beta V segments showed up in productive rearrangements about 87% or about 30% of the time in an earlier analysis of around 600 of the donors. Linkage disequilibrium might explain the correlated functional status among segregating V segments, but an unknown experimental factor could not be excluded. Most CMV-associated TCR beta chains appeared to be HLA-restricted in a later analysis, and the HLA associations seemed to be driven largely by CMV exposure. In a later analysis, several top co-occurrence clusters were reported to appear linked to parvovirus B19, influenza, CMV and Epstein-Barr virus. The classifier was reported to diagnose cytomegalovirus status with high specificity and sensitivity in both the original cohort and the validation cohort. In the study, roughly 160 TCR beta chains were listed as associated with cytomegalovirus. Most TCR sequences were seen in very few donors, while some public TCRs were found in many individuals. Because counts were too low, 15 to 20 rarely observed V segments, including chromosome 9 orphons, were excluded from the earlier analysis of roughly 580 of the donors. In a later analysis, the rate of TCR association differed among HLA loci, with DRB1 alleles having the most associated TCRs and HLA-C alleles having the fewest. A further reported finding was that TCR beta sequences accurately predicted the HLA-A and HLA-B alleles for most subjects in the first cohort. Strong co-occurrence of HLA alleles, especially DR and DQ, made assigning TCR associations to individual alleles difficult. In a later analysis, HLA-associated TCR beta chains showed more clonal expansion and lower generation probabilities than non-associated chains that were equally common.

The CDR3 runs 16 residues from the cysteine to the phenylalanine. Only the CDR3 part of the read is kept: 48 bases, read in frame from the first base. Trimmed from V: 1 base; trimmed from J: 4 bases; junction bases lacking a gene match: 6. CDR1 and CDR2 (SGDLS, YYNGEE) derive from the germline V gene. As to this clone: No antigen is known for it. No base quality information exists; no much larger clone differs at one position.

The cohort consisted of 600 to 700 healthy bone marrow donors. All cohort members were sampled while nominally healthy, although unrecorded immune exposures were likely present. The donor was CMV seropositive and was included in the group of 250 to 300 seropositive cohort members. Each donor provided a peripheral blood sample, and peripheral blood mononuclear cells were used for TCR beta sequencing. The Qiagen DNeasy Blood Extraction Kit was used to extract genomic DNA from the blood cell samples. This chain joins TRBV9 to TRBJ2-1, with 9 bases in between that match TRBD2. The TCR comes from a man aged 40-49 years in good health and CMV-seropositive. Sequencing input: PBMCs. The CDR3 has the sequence CASSVQVAGAYNEQFF. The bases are TGTGCCAGCAGCGTACAGGTAGCGGGGGCTTACAATGAGCAGTTCTTC.